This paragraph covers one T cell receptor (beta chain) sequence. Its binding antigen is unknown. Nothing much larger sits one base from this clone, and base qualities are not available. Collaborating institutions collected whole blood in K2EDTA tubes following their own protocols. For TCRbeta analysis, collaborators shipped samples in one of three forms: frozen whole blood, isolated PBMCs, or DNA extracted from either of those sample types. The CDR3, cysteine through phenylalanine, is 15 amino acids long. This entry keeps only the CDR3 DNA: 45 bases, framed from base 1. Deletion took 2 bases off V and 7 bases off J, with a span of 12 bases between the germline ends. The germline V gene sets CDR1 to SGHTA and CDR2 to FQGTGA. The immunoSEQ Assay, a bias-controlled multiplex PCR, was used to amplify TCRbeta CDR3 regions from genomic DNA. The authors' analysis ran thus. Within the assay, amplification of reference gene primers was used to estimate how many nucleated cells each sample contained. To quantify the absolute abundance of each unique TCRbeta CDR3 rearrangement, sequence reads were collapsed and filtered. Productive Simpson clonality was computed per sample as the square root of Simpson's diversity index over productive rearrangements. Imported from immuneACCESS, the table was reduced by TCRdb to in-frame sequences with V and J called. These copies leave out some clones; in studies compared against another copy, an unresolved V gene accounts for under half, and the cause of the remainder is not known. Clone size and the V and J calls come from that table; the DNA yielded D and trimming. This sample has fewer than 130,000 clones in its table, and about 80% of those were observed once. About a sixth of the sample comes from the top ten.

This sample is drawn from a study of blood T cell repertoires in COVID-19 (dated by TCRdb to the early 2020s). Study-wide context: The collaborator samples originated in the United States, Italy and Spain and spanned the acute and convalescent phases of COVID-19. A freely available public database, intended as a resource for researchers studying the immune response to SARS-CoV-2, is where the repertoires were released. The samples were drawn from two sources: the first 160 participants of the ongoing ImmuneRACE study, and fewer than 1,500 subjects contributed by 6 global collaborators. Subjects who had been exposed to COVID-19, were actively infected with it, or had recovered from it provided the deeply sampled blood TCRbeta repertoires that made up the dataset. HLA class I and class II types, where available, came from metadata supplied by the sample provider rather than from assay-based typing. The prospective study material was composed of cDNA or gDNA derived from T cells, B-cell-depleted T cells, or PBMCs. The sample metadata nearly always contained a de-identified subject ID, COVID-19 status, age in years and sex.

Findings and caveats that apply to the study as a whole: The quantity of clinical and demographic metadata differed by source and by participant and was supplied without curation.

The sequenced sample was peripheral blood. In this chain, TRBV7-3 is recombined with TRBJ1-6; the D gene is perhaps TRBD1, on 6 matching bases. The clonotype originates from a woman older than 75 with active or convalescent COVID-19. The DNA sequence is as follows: TGTGCCAGCAGCTTACTGGGGGCGCGGAATTCACCCCTCCACTTT. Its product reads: CASSLLGARNSPLHF.